This entry is about one TCR beta chain. This clonotype was seen repeatedly, ten times or more. No cognate antigen has been identified for it. One base away there is no much larger clone; base qualities are not given. Per the publication, the time point label means: sample taken at primary tumor resection. The donors were about 65 patients from the lung TRACERx cohort who had early-stage, untreated non-small cell lung cancer. For TCR sequencing, whole RNA was extracted from tumor and nontumor lung tissue, or from cryopreserved PBMC samples, and no cell sorting was done. Only patients for whom sufficient RNA was available from at least two tumor regions were selected for TCR sequencing. Before being selected, tumor and adjacent nontumor lung specimens were reviewed by a lung pathologist. The data belong to a study of spatial heterogeneity in lung cancer (dated by TCRdb to the late 2010s). For context, the study as a whole: Beta-chain transcripts were consistently detected in greater numbers than alpha-chain transcripts, which likely reflects a higher abundance of beta-chain transcripts. In the raw uncorrected reads, each unique combination of TCR and UMI appeared more than ten times on average. In tumor regions, TCR transcript counts showed a strong correlation with a T cell transcriptional module score derived from matched bulk RNA-seq. Nonsynonymous mutation counts, determined by whole-exome sequencing of tumor tissue, were related to TCR repertoire features. At surgery, 220 tumor regions, around 64 matched nontumor lung samples and 56 PBMC samples were TCR-sequenced for both alpha and beta chains. In non-small cell lung cancer, the study quantitatively compared TCR alpha and beta repertoires across several tumor regions, matched nontumor lung, and blood.

Library prep was done by 5' RACE. The data were produced on a NextSeq 500. To allow correction of PCR and sequencing errors, the TCR library protocol tagged every TCR cDNA molecule with a unique molecular identifier. Per the original workflow: Decombinator tools were used for TCR identification, UMI-based error correction and CDR3 extraction. Expanded TCRs were defined as those above a frequency of 2 per 1,000, corresponding to the top 1% of the tumor frequency distribution. Expanded tumor TCRs were classed as regional if statistically deemed absent (corrected P<0.05) from at least one tumor region, otherwise ubiquitous. Renyi diversity was calculated using the R vegan package after each repertoire was subsampled 100 times to 5,000 TCRs. CDR3 similarity networks were built from amino acid triplet string-kernel similarity, connecting CDR3s with pairwise similarity above 0.82. TCRdb reworked the public reads: Q25 trimming with fastp, MiXCR clone assembly, productive beta chains retained. All rows with the same CDR3 protein become a single entry with the most common DNA and genes. TCRdb, not the authors, supplied the V and J calls. For this sample there are over 15,000 distinct CDR3 sequences; roughly 7.3% appear just once. Clones ranked in the top ten supply roughly 19% of the sample.

V gives up 0 bases and J gives up 4 bases, and the segment between their germline ends measures 14 bases. The germline V gene provides CDR1 SGDLS and CDR2 YYNGEE. Reading from cysteine to phenylalanine, the CDR3 counts 15 amino acids. Solely the CDR3 DNA is kept, with 45 bases framed from the first base. What the study reported, not specific to this receptor: TCR-seq coverage of tumor T cells was estimated at only around 7% for alpha chains and roughly 13% for beta chains. The tumor nonsynonymous mutation count correlated with the number of expanded intratumoral alpha and beta TCRs. Additional single-cell paired TCR alpha and beta sequencing was considered necessary to confirm, at a functional level, the hypothesis that regional TCRs recognize regional mutations. Counts of ubiquitous and regional expanded TCRs were found to correlate with counts of ubiquitous and regional nonsynonymous mutations, respectively.

The sequence derives from a female donor with early-stage non-small cell lung cancer. The chain was built from TRBV9 and TRBJ2-7; matching of 7 bases hints at TRBD2 as the D gene. The sequenced sample was lung tumor tissue, obtained at surgery. The encoded CDR3 is CASSVEWGGWYEQYF. The nucleotide sequence is TGTGCCAGCAGCGTAGAGTGGGGGGGCTGGTACGAGCAGTACTTC. Supplemented by the reference TRBV9 and TRBJ2-7 proteins around the CDR3, the complete variable domain is DSGVTQTPKHLITATGQRVTLRCSPRSGDLSVYWYQQSLDQGLQFLIQYYNGEERAKGNILERFSAQQFPDLHSELNLSSLELGDSALYFCASSVEWGGWYEQYFGPGTRLTVT.